Listed below are T cell receptor beta chains from one sample, sequenced in a study of post-analysis software for immune sequencing data. TCRdb fed the PCR reads into MiXCR, producing one record per CDR3 protein. The sample has approximately 630,000 distinct CDR3 sequences, roughly three fifths seen once. Sample: blood. The receptors were sampled from a girl aged 2-10 years with multiple sclerosis. Both conserved end residues are part of each CDR3. Fields, in order: CDR3 length, D gene, V gene, J gene, clone size, CDR3 protein, CDR3 DNA. D genes are given only for firm matches. A clone size is listed for some rows: how often the clone was seen (once, few, many), or a class if it is expanded.

CDR3 length: 15
D gene: TRBD2
V gene: TRBV12-3/TRBV12-4
J gene: TRBJ2-5
clone size: few
CDR3 protein: CASSLYPAGKETQYF
CDR3 DNA: TGTGCCAGCAGTTTATATCCAGCGGGAAAGGAGACCCAGTACTTC

CDR3 length: 14
D gene: -
V gene: TRBV27
J gene: TRBJ1-2
clone size: -
CDR3 protein: CASSLHSSNYGYTF
CDR3 DNA: TGTGCCAGCAGTTTACACAGCTCTAACTATGGCTACACCTTC

CDR3 length: 17
D gene: -
V gene: TRBV5-1
J gene: TRBJ1-2
clone size: few
CDR3 protein: CASSRTGTPEVRSGYTF
CDR3 DNA: TGCGCCAGCAGCCGAACTGGGACTCCTGAGGTTAGATCTGGCTACACCTTC

CDR3 length: 12
D gene: -
V gene: TRBV11-2
J gene: TRBJ2-7
clone size: few
CDR3 protein: CASSGVNYEQYF
CDR3 DNA: TGTGCCAGCAGTGGGGTAAACTACGAGCAGTACTTC

CDR3 length: 16
D gene: -
V gene: TRBV5-6
J gene: TRBJ1-6
clone size: -
CDR3 protein: CASSLWGRGYTPPLHF
CDR3 DNA: TGTGCCAGCAGCTTGTGGGGCAGGGGCTATACCCCACCCCTCCACTTT

CDR3 length: 14
D gene: -
V gene: TRBV5-5
J gene: TRBJ1-4
clone size: -
CDR3 protein: CASSLLGGGEKLFF
CDR3 DNA: TGTGCCAGCAGCTTGTTGGGAGGAGGTGAAAAACTGTTTTTT

CDR3 length: 18
D gene: TRBD2
V gene: TRBV7-3
J gene: TRBJ2-7
clone size: -
CDR3 protein: CASSPFFEREGPSYEQYF
CDR3 DNA: TGTGCCAGCAGCCCCTTTTTCGAGCGGGAGGGCCCGTCCTACGAGCAGTACTTC

CDR3 length: 13
D gene: TRBD1
V gene: TRBV12-3/TRBV12-4
J gene: TRBJ1-2
clone size: few
CDR3 protein: CASSPGTGDGYTF
CDR3 DNA: TGTGCCAGCAGTCCCGGGACAGGGGATGGCTACACCTTC

CDR3 length: 14
D gene: TRBD1
V gene: TRBV4-1
J gene: TRBJ1-4
clone size: -
CDR3 protein: CASSQGQGFEKLFF
CDR3 DNA: TGCGCCAGCAGCCAAGGACAGGGATTCGAAAAACTGTTTTTT

CDR3 length: 14
D gene: TRBD1
V gene: TRBV12-3/TRBV12-4
J gene: TRBJ2-7
clone size: few
CDR3 protein: CASSLRQGVYEQYF
CDR3 DNA: TGCGCCAGCAGCCTCCGACAGGGAGTCTACGAGCAGTACTTC

CDR3 length: 15
D gene: -
V gene: TRBV5-1
J gene: TRBJ2-7
clone size: -
CDR3 protein: CAGSSRDAGAYEQYF
CDR3 DNA: TGCGCCGGCAGCTCCCGGGACGCCGGAGCCTACGAGCAGTACTTC

CDR3 length: 12
D gene: -
V gene: TRBV20-1
J gene: TRBJ2-5
clone size: -
CDR3 protein: CSASSGRETQYF
CDR3 DNA: TGCAGTGCTAGTTCAGGGCGGGAGACCCAGTACTTC

CDR3 length: 14
D gene: -
V gene: TRBV2
J gene: TRBJ2-5
clone size: -
CDR3 protein: CATSGPGTQETQYF
CDR3 DNA: TGTGCCACCTCAGGGCCCGGGACTCAAGAGACCCAGTACTTC

CDR3 length: 13
D gene: TRBD1
V gene: TRBV29-1
J gene: TRBJ1-4
clone size: -
CDR3 protein: CSINRGLSEKLFF
CDR3 DNA: TGCAGCATTAACAGGGGGCTGAGTGAAAAACTGTTTTTT

CDR3 length: 15
D gene: -
V gene: TRBV6-1
J gene: TRBJ1-2
clone size: -
CDR3 protein: CASSGPTGTIYGYTF
CDR3 DNA: TGTGCCAGCAGTGGACCTACCGGGACAATCTATGGCTACACCTTC

CDR3 length: 17
D gene: -
V gene: TRBV5-4
J gene: TRBJ2-3
clone size: -
CDR3 protein: CASSPAPGTPGTDTQYF
CDR3 DNA: TGTGCCAGCAGCCCGGCCCCGGGGACTCCCGGCACAGATACGCAGTATTTT